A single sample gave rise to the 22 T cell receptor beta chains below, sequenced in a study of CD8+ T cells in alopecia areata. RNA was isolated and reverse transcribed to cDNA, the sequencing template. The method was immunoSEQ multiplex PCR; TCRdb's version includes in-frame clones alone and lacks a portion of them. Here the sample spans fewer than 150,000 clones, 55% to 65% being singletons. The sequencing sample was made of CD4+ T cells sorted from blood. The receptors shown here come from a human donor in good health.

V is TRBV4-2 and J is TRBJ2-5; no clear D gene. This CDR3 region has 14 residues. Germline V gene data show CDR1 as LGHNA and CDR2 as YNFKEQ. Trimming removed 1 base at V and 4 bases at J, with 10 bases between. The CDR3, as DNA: TGTGCCAGCAGCCAAGGAAGCGCCCCAGAGACCCAGTACTTC. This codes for CASSQGSAPETQYF.

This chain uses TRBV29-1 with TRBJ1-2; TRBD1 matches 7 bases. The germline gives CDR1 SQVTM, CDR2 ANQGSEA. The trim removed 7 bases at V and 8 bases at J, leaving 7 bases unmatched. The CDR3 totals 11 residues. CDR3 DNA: TGCAGCGCTCACAGGGGTGACGGCTACACCTTC. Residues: CSAHRGDGYTF.

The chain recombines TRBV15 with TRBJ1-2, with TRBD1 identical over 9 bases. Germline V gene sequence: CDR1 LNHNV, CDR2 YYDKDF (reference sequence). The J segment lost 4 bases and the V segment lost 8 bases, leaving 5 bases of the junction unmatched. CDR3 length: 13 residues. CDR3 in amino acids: CATQQGAGYGYTF. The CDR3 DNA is TGTGCCACCCAACAGGGGGCGGGCTATGGCTACACCTTC.

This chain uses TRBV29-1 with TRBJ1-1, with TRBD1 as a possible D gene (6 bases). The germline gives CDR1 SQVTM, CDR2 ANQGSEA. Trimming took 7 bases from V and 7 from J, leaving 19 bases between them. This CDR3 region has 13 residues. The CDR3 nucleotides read TGCAGCGCTAAGGTGGCAGGGGATGGTGAAGCTTTCTTT. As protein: CSAKVAGDGEAFF. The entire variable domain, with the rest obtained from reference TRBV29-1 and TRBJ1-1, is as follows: SAVISQKPSRDICQRGTSLTIQCQVDSQVTMMFWYRQQPGQSLTLIATANQGSEATYESGFVIDKFPISRPNLTFSTLTVSNMSPEDSSIYLCSAKVAGDGEAFFGQGTRLTVV.

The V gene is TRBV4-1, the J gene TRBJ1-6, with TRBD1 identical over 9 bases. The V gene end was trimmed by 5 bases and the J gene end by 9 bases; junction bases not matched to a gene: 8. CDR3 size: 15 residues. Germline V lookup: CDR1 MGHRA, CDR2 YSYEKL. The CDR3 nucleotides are TGCGCCAGCAGCACCCGGACAGGGGAGATTTCACCCCTCCACTTT. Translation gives CASSTRTGEISPLHF.

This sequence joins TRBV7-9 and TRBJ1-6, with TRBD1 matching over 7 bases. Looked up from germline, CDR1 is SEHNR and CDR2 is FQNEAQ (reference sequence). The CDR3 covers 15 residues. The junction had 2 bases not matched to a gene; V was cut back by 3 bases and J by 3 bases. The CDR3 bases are TGTGCCAGCAGCTTCGGGGACAGCTATAATTCACCCCTCCACTTT. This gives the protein CASSFGDSYNSPLHF.

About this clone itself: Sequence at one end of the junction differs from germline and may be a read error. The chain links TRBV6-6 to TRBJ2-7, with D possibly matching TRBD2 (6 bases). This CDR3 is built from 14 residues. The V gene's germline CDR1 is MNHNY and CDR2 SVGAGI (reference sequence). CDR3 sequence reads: CASGSGGILGEQCF. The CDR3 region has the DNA TGTGCCAGCGGCTCTGGAGGGATACTTGGAGAGCAGTGCTTC.

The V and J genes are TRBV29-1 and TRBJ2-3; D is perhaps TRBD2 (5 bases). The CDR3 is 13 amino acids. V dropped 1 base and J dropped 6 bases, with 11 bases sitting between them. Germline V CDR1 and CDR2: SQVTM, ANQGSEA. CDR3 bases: TGCAGCGTTGAAGGGGTAGGGAGTGATACGCAGTATTTT. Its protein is CSVEGVGSDTQYF.

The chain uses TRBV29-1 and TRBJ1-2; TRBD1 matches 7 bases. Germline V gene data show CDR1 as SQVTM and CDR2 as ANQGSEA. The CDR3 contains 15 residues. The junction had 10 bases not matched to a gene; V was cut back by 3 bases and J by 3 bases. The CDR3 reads CSVDSADRDHYGYTF. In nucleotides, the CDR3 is TGCAGCGTTGACAGTGCCGACAGGGACCACTATGGCTACACCTTC.

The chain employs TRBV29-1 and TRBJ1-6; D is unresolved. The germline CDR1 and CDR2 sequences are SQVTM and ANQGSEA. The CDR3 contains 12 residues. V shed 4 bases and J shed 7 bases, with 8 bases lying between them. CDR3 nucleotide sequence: TGCAGCGTTGGTGACGGGAATTCACCCCTCCACTTT. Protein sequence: CSVGDGNSPLHF.

The CDR3 spells CASRRRDRANTEAFF. In DNA, the CDR3 is TGTGCCAGTAGGCGCCGGGACAGGGCGAACACTGAAGCTTTCTTT. This chain joins TRBV19 and TRBJ1-1; 9 bases agree with TRBD1. The CDR3 spans 15 residues. After removal of 6 bases from V and 1 base from J, the junction contained 6 bases not matched to a gene. Germline V CDR1 and CDR2: LNHDA, SQIVND (reference sequence).

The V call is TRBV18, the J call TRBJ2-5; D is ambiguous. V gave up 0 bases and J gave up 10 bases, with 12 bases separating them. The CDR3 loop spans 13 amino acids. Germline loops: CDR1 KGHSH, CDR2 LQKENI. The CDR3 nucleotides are TGTGCCAGCTCACCACCTGGTATGGATAGCCAGTACTTC. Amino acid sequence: CASSPPGMDSQYF.

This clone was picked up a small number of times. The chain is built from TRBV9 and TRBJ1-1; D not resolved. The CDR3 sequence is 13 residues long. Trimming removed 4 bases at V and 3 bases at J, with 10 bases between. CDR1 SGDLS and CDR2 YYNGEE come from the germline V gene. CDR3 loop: CASSPIGHTEAFF. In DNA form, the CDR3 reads TGTGCCAGCAGCCCCATCGGACACACTGAAGCTTTCTTT.

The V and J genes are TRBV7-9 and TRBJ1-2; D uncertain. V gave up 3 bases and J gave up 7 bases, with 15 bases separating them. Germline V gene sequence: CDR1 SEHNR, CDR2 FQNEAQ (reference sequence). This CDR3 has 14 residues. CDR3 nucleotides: TGTGCCAGCAGCTTTAGTGGAGGGTTGAGTGGCTACACCTTC. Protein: CASSFSGGLSGYTF.

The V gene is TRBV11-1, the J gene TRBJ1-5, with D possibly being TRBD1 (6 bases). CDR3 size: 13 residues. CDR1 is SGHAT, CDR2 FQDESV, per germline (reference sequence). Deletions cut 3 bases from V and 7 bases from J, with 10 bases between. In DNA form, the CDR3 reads TGTGCCAGCAGCTTTTCAGGGGAACAGCCCCAGCATTTT. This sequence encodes CASSFSGEQPQHF.

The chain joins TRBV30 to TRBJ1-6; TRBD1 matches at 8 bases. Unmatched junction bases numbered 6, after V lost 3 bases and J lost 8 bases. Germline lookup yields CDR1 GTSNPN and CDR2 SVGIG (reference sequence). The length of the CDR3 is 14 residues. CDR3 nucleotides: TGTGCCTGGAGCCTGGACAGGGCAGATTCACCCCTCCACTTT. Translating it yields CAWSLDRADSPLHF.

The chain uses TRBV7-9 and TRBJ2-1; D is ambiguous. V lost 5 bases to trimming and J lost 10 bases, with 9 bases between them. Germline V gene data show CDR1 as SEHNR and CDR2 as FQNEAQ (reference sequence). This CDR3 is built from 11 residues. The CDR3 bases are TGTGCCAGCAGCCAACTCAGGGAGCAGTTCTTC. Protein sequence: CASSQLREQFF.

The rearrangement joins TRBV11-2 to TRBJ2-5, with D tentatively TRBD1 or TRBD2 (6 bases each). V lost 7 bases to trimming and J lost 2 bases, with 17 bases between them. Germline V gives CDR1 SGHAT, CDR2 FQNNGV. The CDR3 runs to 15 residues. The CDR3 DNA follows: TGTGCCAGCAACACACAGGGCGGGGAGCAAGAGACCCAGTACTTC. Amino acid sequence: CASNTQGGEQETQYF.

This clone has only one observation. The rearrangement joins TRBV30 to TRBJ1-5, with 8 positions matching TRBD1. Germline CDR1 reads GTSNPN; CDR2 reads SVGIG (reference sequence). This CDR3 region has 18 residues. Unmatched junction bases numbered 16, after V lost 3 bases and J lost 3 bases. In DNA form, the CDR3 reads TGTGCCTGGAGCTTCTCCCAACAGGGGGTCGATAACAATCAGCCCCAGCATTTT. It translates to CAWSFSQQGVDNNQPQHF.

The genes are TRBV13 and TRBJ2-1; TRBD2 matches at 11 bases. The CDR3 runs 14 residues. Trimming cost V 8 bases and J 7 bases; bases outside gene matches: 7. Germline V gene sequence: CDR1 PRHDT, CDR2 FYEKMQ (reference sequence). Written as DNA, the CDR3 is TGTGCCAGCCCCTTAGCGGGGGGGCCAAATGAGCAGTTCTTC. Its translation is CASPLAGGPNEQFF. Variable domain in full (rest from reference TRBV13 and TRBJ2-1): AAGVIQSPRHLIKEKRETATLKCYPIPRHDTVYWYQQGPGQDPQFLISFYEKMQSDKGSIPDRFSAQQFSDYHSELNMSSLELGDSALYFCASPLAGGPNEQFFGPGTRLTVL.

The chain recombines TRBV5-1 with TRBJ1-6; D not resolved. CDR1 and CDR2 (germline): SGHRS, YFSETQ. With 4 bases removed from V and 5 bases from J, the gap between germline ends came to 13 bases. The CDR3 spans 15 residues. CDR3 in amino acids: CASSPWTANNSPLHF. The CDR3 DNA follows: TGCGCCAGCAGCCCATGGACGGCTAATAATTCACCCCTCCACTTT.

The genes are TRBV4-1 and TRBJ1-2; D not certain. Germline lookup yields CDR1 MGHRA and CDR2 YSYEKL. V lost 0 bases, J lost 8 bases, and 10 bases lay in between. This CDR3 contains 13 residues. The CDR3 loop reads CASSQDQTRGYTF. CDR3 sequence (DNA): TGCGCCAGCAGCCAAGATCAAACGCGGGGCTACACCTTC.